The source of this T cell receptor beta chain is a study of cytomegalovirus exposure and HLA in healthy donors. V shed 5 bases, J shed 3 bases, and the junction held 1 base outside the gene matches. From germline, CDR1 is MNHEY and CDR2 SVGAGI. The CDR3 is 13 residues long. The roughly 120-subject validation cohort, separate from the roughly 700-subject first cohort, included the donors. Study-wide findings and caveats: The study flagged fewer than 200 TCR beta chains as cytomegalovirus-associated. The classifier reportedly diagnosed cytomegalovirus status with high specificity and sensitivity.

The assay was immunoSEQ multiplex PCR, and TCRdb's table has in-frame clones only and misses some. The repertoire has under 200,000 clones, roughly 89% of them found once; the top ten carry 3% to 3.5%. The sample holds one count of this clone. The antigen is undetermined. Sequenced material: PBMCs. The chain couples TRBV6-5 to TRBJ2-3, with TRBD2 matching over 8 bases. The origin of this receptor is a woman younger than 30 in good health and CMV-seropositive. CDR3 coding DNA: TGTGCCAGCAGTACGGGGGGGACAGATACGCAGTATTTT. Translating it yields CASSTGGTDTQYF.